One and the same sample provided the 23 T cell receptor beta chains below, sequenced in a study of Graves' ophthalmopathy and Graves' hyperthyroidism. From RNA, the CDR3 regions of TCR beta chains were amplified and sequenced. The workflow started with a first-round RT-PCR run with HTBI primers and then moved on to a second-round multiplex PCR. TCRdb used MiXCR to reprocess the multiplex PCR reads, holding one entry per CDR3 protein. The data show nearly 400,000 distinct CDR3 sequences, approximately 20% seen once. The sample taken for sequencing was peripheral blood. These receptors all come from a woman in her late teens or twenties with Graves' ophthalmopathy.

This clonotype was detected ten times or more. The gene calls are TRBV27 and TRBJ2-2, with TRBD2 matching over 14 bases. CDR3 size: 19 residues. Trimming cost V 5 bases and J 4 bases; bases outside gene matches: 12. Germline values: CDR1 MNHEY, CDR2 SMNVEV (reference sequence). CDR3 bases: TGTGCCAGCAGTACTGGGGGACTAGCGGGAGTAGTCGGCACCGGGGAGCTGTTTTTT. Translated, it gives CASSTGGLAGVVGTGELFF.

The chain recombines TRBV12-3 or TRBV12-4 with TRBJ1-5, with TRBD1 matching 7 bases. V trimming: 3 bases; J trimming: 7 bases; junction bases outside the gene matches: 9. This CDR3 region has 15 residues. CDR3 in amino acids: CASSLVSHRGQPQHF. The CDR3 nucleotides read TGTGCCAGCAGTTTGGTCTCCCACAGGGGACAGCCCCAGCATTTT.

This clonotype was seen many times. The chain joins TRBV29-1 to TRBJ1-2; a weak D match, TRBD1 (6 bases). In germline, CDR1 is SQVTM, CDR2 ANQGSEA. Trimming removed 0 bases at V and 5 bases at J, with 13 bases between. This CDR3 comprises 14 residues. The CDR3 DNA reads TGCAGCGTTGAAGATAAACAGGGCGGGTATGGCTACACCTTC. As protein: CSVEDKQGGYGYTF.

Turning to this clonotype: A read error may account for a junction end that differs from germline. The rearrangement links TRBV10-3 to TRBJ2-2; D is perhaps TRBD2 (6 bases). The CDR3 totals 12 residues. Germline V gene sequence: CDR1 ENHRY, CDR2 SYGVKD. CDR3 nucleotides: TGCGCTGCCGGGGGAGACACCGGGGAGCTGTTTTTT. Translation gives CAAGGDTGELFF.

The table lists this clonotype with many counts. The chain carries TRBV13 and TRBJ2-7; D might be TRBD1 (6 bases). Trimming left V 5 bases short and J 4 bases short, with 21 bases between. This CDR3 comprises 16 residues. CDR1 and CDR2 (germline): PRHDT, FYEKMQ (reference sequence). CDR3 in DNA: TGTGCCAGCAGCCTCCCCCCGGGACACTTCCCATACGAGCAGTACTTC. Translating it yields CASSLPPGHFPYEQYF.

V gene TRBV10-3 combines with J gene TRBJ2-7; a weak D match, TRBD2 (6 bases). V was shortened by 0 bases and J by 7 bases, with 13 bases between the two germline ends. CDR1 and CDR2 from the germline V gene are ENHRY and SYGVKD. There are 14 residues in the CDR3. CDR3 sequence (DNA): TGTGCCATCAGTGAGTCAAACTGGGGAGGTGAGCAGTACTTC. Translated: CAISESNWGGEQYF.

This sequence joins TRBV4-3 and TRBJ2-6, with D maybe TRBD1 (5 bases). Germline values: CDR1 LGHNA, CDR2 YSLEER. The CDR3 is made up of 16 amino acids. The V end lost 1 base, the J end lost 2 bases, and 9 bases lay between the germline ends. The CDR3: CASSQASGTGANVLTF. CDR3 DNA: TGCGCCAGCAGCCAAGCATCAGGGACTGGGGCCAACGTCCTGACTTTC.

V and J are TRBV6-2 or TRBV6-3 and TRBJ2-2, with 15 positions matching TRBD2. Germline trimming cut 7 bases from V and 6 bases from J; bases unmatched to any gene: 15. The germline CDR1 and CDR2 sequences are MNHEY and SVGEGT. This CDR3 contains 19 residues. CDR3 in amino acids: CASTPLGLAGGPLAGELFF. The CDR3, as DNA: TGTGCCAGCACTCCTCTAGGACTAGCGGGAGGGCCGTTGGCCGGGGAGCTGTTTTTT.

This clonotype was seen at least ten times. The chain's CDR3 is CSAGKGEYSGNTIYF. The CDR3, as DNA: TGCAGTGCTGGGAAAGGGGAGTACTCTGGAAACACCATATATTTT. The chain carries TRBV20-1 and TRBJ1-3; TRBD1 might be the D (5 bases). The V and J ends lost 5 bases and 0 bases respectively, with 14 bases between them. From germline, CDR1 is DFQATT and CDR2 SNEGSKA (reference sequence). This CDR3 comprises 15 residues.

This clonotype occurred many times. The V gene is TRBV5-1, the J gene TRBJ2-5, with TRBD1 as a possible D gene (6 bases). Trimming cost V 4 bases and J 4 bases, with 14 bases left between them. This CDR3 has 14 residues. CDR1 is SGHRS and CDR2 is YFSETQ in the germline V gene. The CDR3 protein is CASSLLQGSETQYF. The DNA of the CDR3 is TGCGCCAGCAGCCTCCTACAGGGTTCAGAGACCCAGTACTTC.

This clonotype came up a few times. The genes are TRBV3-1 and TRBJ1-2, with D uncertain. Per the germline V gene, CDR1 is LGHDT and CDR2 is YNNKEL (reference sequence). CDR3 size: 14 residues. V was cut by 1 base and J by 3 bases, with 9 bases left in between. CDR3 amino acids: CASSQGESHYGYTF. As DNA, the CDR3 is TGTGCCAGCAGCCAAGGGGAATCGCACTATGGCTACACCTTC.

The sample holds many counts of this clonotype. This rearrangement joins TRBV4-1 to TRBJ2-5, with 10 bases lining up with TRBD1. The CDR3 sequence is 16 residues long. The junction had 7 bases not matched to a gene; V was cut back by 5 bases and J by 1 base. In germline, CDR1 is MGHRA, CDR2 YSYEKL. The CDR3 spells CASSDGTGDFQETQYF. Here the CDR3 DNA reads TGCGCCAGCAGCGACGGGACAGGGGATTTCCAAGAGACCCAGTACTTC.

This clonotype was counted ten times or more. This chain uses TRBV19 with TRBJ1-1; D possibly corresponds to TRBD1 (5 bases). V shed 7 bases and J shed 6 bases, with 18 bases lying between them. The CDR3 extends over 14 amino acids. Germline V lookup: CDR1 LNHDA, CDR2 SQIVND (reference sequence). CDR3 DNA sequence: TGTGCCAGTACCCTGCGGGGGTTCGGCGCTGAAGCTTTCTTT. It encodes CASTLRGFGAEAFF.

There are many counts of this clonotype. The CDR3 reads CASSSTDRALNYGYTF. The CDR3 nucleotides read TGTGCCAGCAGTTCCACGGACAGGGCGCTTAACTATGGCTACACCTTC. This chain links TRBV12-3 or TRBV12-4 with TRBJ1-2, with 8 bases that match TRBD1. The CDR3 contains 16 residues. The V segment lost 4 bases and the J segment 1 base; nucleotides outside the gene matches: 8.

At least ten counts were recorded for this clonotype. This chain joins TRBV6-2 or TRBV6-3 and TRBJ2-5; TRBD1 might be the D (6 bases). With 7 bases removed from V and 5 bases from J, the gap between germline ends came to 14 bases. Germline V gene data show CDR1 as MNHEY and CDR2 as SVGEGT. The CDR3 sequence is 13 residues long. The CDR3 protein is CASKGSGAETQYF. DNA for the CDR3: TGTGCCAGCAAAGGTTCAGGGGCCGAGACCCAGTACTTC.

Many counts were recorded for this clonotype. This sequence joins TRBV20-1 and TRBJ1-2; D is undetermined. CDR3 size: 14 residues. Germline-derived CDR1 and CDR2 are DFQATT and SNEGSKA (reference sequence). Trimming took off 2 bases at V and 4 bases at J, with 14 bases between the two ends. The CDR3 here is CSARPLGPRYGYTF. The CDR3 DNA reads TGCAGTGCTAGACCCCTCGGGCCTCGCTATGGCTACACCTTC.

This clonotype appeared many times. The rearrangement joins TRBV18 to TRBJ1-5; D may be TRBD1 (5 bases). The CDR3 sequence is 17 residues long. CDR1 and CDR2 from the germline V gene are KGHSH and LQKENI. V was cut by 0 bases and J by 3 bases, with 15 bases left in between. CDR3 sequence (DNA): TGTGCCAGCTCACCACCGAGGGGCAGTAATCCCAATCAGCCCCAGCATTTT. As protein: CASSPPRGSNPNQPQHF.

In its sample, this clonotype was seen many times. The rearrangement uses TRBV7-9 and TRBJ2-2; D perhaps matches TRBD1 (6 bases). Germline assignment: CDR1 SEHNR and CDR2 FQNEAQ (reference sequence). CDR3 length: 14 residues. Trimming took off 5 bases at V and 7 bases at J, with 14 bases between the two ends. The CDR3 sequence: CASSIQGRVGELFF. The CDR3 region has the DNA TGTGCCAGCAGCATACAGGGTCGCGTCGGGGAGCTGTTTTTT.

This clonotype has ten or more counts. The CDR3 coding sequence is TGTGCCAGCAGGGGGGAGTTCAATCAGCCCCAGCATTTT. Translation: CASRGEFNQPQHF. This chain connects TRBV12-3 or TRBV12-4 to TRBJ1-5; a possible D gene is TRBD1 (5 bases). Trimming took 6 bases from V and 3 from J, leaving 9 bases between them. This CDR3 is 13 amino acids long.

The rearrangement links TRBV6-1 to TRBJ2-7; D not resolved. The CDR3 consists of 13 residues. V gave up 6 bases and J gave up 6 bases, with 15 bases separating them. CDR1 and CDR2 (germline): MNHNS, SASEGT. CDR3 protein: CASSESLIPEQYF. As DNA, the CDR3 is TGTGCCAGCAGCGAATCGCTGATTCCCGAGCAGTACTTC.

This CDR3 reads CASGNNGGVYEQYF. CDR3 DNA sequence: TGTGCCAGCGGGAACAACGGGGGGGTCTACGAGCAGTACTTC. V is TRBV12-3 or TRBV12-4 and J is TRBJ2-7; 8 nucleotides line up with TRBD2. J lost 3 bases, V lost 8 bases, and 9 bases had no gene match. The CDR3 is made up of 14 amino acids.

This clonotype was seen repeatedly, ten times or more. This chain's CDR3 is CASSYSTGTPMNTEAFF. The CDR3 coding sequence is TGTGCCAGCAGTTACTCGACGGGGACCCCTATGAACACTGAAGCTTTCTTT. V usage is TRBV6-5 and J usage is TRBJ1-1; a possible D gene is TRBD1 (5 bases). CDR1 and CDR2 (germline): MNHEY, SVGAGI. The CDR3 is 17 residues long. Trimming removed 0 bases at V and 0 bases at J, with 14 bases between.

Many counts were recorded for this clonotype. The chain is built from TRBV7-2 and TRBJ2-2; the D is unclear. The CDR3 sequence is 15 residues long. V dropped 6 bases and J dropped 1 base, with 12 bases sitting between them. The germline V gene has CDR1 SGHTA and CDR2 FQGNSA. The CDR3 DNA is TGTGCCAGCAGACTTACAATCGGGAACACCGGGGAGCTGTTTTTT. As protein: CASRLTIGNTGELFF.